What follows are 5 T cell receptor beta chains derived from one specimen sequenced in a study of early T cells in non-severe SARS-CoV-2 infection. TCRdb reprocessed the 5' RACE reads via MiXCR and lists one record per CDR3 protein. The sample records approximately 60,000 distinct CDR3 sequences, 9.5% to 15% being singletons. Material: whole blood. These receptors were collected from an adult who was a healthcare worker with PCR-confirmed SARS-CoV-2 infection or an uninfected control (not recorded which).

The genes are TRBV9 and TRBJ2-7; 10 nucleotides match TRBD1. Per the germline V gene, CDR1 is SGDLS and CDR2 is YYNGEE. The CDR3 consists of 15 residues. The ends lost 2 bases at V and 2 bases at J; junction bases unmatched: 4. The CDR3 DNA reads as TGTGCCAGCAGCGTCCGGGACAGGGGCCCCTACGAGCAGTACTTC. This codes for CASSVRDRGPYEQYF.

This clonotype was seen only a few times. J is TRBJ2-3 and V is TRBV14; D gene unclear. There are 12 residues in the CDR3. V was trimmed by 4 bases and J by 6 bases, leaving 8 bases between them. In germline, CDR1 is SGHDN, CDR2 FVKESK. This CDR3 is CASSPNIDTQYF. CDR3 DNA sequence: TGTGCCAGCAGCCCCAATATCGATACGCAGTATTTT.

This clonotype was recorded at least ten times. The V and J genes are TRBV30 and TRBJ2-7, with D maybe TRBD2 (6 bases). Trimming took off 0 bases at V and 4 bases at J, with 19 bases between the two ends. The CDR3 is 16 amino acids. CDR1 is GTSNPN and CDR2 is SVGIG in the germline V gene (reference sequence). This chain's CDR3 is CAWSVGLGRFPYEQYF. CDR3 nucleotide sequence: TGTGCCTGGAGTGTAGGGTTGGGGAGGTTCCCATACGAGCAGTACTTC.

This clonotype was seen a few times. The rearrangement links TRBV6-5 to TRBJ1-5; D is perhaps TRBD1 (6 bases). Trimming cost V 2 bases and J 6 bases, with 14 bases left between them. Germline V CDR1 and CDR2: MNHEY, SVGAGI. CDR3 length: 15 amino acids. The CDR3 is CASSYTSGAGQPQHF. The CDR3 DNA follows: TGTGCCAGCAGTTACACCTCGGGGGCAGGTCAGCCCCAGCATTTT.

To note about this clonotype: Relative to the germline gene, one junction end is altered; a read error may explain this. The V and J genes are TRBV3-1 and TRBJ1-1, with a weak D call TRBD1 (5 bases). The CDR3 contains 15 residues. In germline, CDR1 is LGHDT, CDR2 YNNKEL (reference sequence). The CDR3 sequence: CASGQGLGLNTEAFF. DNA for the CDR3: TGTGCCAGCGGCCAAGGTCTGGGGCTGAACACTGAAGCTTTCTTT.